The next 29 T cell receptor beta chains were all read from a single sample in a study of blood T cell repertoires in COVID-19. Libraries were prepared by immunoSEQ multiplex PCR; TCRdb keeps only in-frame clonotypes and omits some of them. The repertoire consists of roughly 150,000 clones, with more than 75% occurring once and the leading ten covering roughly 2%. The material sequenced was peripheral blood. These receptors originate from a man in his forties or fifties who had recovered from COVID-19.

The J gene is TRBJ2-1, the V gene TRBV25-1; TRBD2 is a possible D gene (6 bases). Germline lookup yields CDR1 MGHDK and CDR2 SYGVNS. The germline V and J ends were trimmed by 4 bases and 5 bases, with 12 bases remaining between them. This CDR3 is built from 14 residues. CDR3: CASSVSGPNNEQFF. The DNA of the CDR3 is TGTGCCAGCAGTGTAAGCGGGCCTAACAATGAGCAGTTCTTC.

This clone is a singleton in its sample. CDR3 nucleotides: TGCGCCAGCAGGAGCAGGGGATTTGGGAACTATGGCTACACCTTC. It is translated as CASRSRGFGNYGYTF. This chain links TRBV10-2 with TRBJ1-2; TRBD1 might be the D (6 bases). This CDR3 is built from 15 residues. CDR1 is WSHSY, CDR2 SAAADI, per germline. V was shortened by 6 bases and J by 2 bases, with 16 bases between the two germline ends.

This clone was found a few times. The chain recombines TRBV12-5 with TRBJ2-2, with TRBD1 as a possible D gene (6 bases). V lost 6 bases to trimming and J lost 5 bases, with 16 bases between them. Germline CDR1 and CDR2: LGHNT and FRNRAP. The CDR3 has 15 residues. Here the CDR3 reads CASGIRGKGTGELFF. DNA of the CDR3: TGTGCTAGTGGGATCAGGGGAAAAGGGACCGGGGAGCTGTTTTTT. The full variable domain, with the rest looked up from reference TRBV12-5 and TRBJ2-2, is DARVTQTPRHKVTEMGQEVTMRCQPILGHNTVFWYRQTMMQGLELLAYFRNRAPLDDSGMPKDRFSAEMPDATLATLKIQPSEPRDSAVYFCASGIRGKGTGELFFGEGSRLTVL.

In DNA form, the CDR3 reads TGTGCCAGCAGTGACTCAGGGGCCGACTCGATCTCCTACGAGCAGTACTTC. Protein product: CASSDSGADSISYEQYF. This sequence joins TRBV28 and TRBJ2-7, with D maybe TRBD1 (6 bases). The germline CDR1 and CDR2 sequences are MDHEN and SYDVKM. V lost 5 bases and J lost 0, with 20 bases in between. The CDR3 loop spans 17 amino acids.

The gene calls are TRBV11-1 and TRBJ2-7, with 7 positions matching TRBD1. The CDR3 is made up of 17 amino acids. Germline CDR1 is SGHAT and CDR2 is FQDESV (reference sequence). Trimming at V came to 0 bases and at J to 3 bases, leaving 11 bases not matched to a gene. This chain's CDR3 is CASSLAGVTGDVYEQYF. Here the CDR3 DNA reads TGTGCCAGCAGCTTAGCGGGGGTAACAGGGGATGTCTACGAGCAGTACTTC. Full variable domain (remainder filled in from reference TRBV11-1 and TRBJ2-7): EAEVAQSPRYKITEKSQAVAFWCDPISGHATLYWYRQILGQGPELLVQFQDESVVDDSQLPKDRFSAERLKGVDSTLKIQPAELGDSAMYLCASSLAGVTGDVYEQYFGPGTRLTVT.

The chain uses TRBV3-1 (or the pseudogene TRBV3-2) and TRBJ1-2, with a possible D match to TRBD1 (6 bases). Germline lookup yields CDR1 LGHDT and CDR2 YNNKEL (reference sequence). The CDR3 length is 12 residues. With 6 bases removed from V and 8 bases from J, the gap between germline ends came to 13 bases. The CDR3, as DNA: TGTGCCAGCAGTCCCACGGGGGGCGGCTACACCTTC. Residues: CASSPTGGGYTF.

This clone was seen more than once but under ten times. This rearrangement joins TRBV10-3 to TRBJ1-1, with D perhaps TRBD1 (6 bases). The germline V and J ends were trimmed by 4 bases and 4 bases, with 13 bases remaining between them. Germline assignment: CDR1 ENHRY and CDR2 SYGVKD. The CDR3 spans 14 residues. CDR3 sequence: CAISVGTTGTEAFF. The DNA of the CDR3 is TGTGCCATCAGTGTCGGGACAACAGGCACTGAAGCTTTCTTT.

The V call is TRBV7-2, the J call TRBJ2-4, with 10 bases that match TRBD2. The length of the CDR3 is 19 residues. V gave up 3 bases and J gave up 3 bases; unmatched junction bases: 14. Per the germline V gene, CDR1 is SGHTA and CDR2 is FQGNSA. CDR3 nucleotides: TGTGCCAGCAGCTTGAGGAGGAACCCTAGCGGGAGTGGCAAAAACATTCAGTACTTC. It is translated as CASSLRRNPSGSGKNIQYF.

This chain links TRBV27 with TRBJ1-1; 8 bases agree with TRBD1. The CDR3 spans 14 residues. Germline loops: CDR1 MNHEY, CDR2 SMNVEV (reference sequence). The J segment lost 5 bases and the V segment lost 5 bases, leaving 7 bases of the junction unmatched. The CDR3 coding sequence is TGTGCCAGCAGTCCAGACAGGGGTAGGACTGAAGCTTTCTTT. Its protein product is CASSPDRGRTEAFF.

The gene calls are TRBV7-7 and TRBJ2-1, with 8 positions matching TRBD2. The length of the CDR3 is 18 residues. The V segment lost 6 bases and the J segment 1 base; nucleotides outside the gene matches: 14. The V gene's germline CDR1 is SSHAT and CDR2 FNYEAQ (reference sequence). The CDR3 reads CASSTVPGGPRSYNEQFF. The CDR3 DNA sequence: TGTGCCAGCAGTACGGTTCCGGGAGGGCCTCGGTCCTACAATGAGCAGTTCTTC.

V usage is TRBV28 and J usage is TRBJ2-7; 8 nucleotides agree with TRBD1. Trimming cost V 5 bases and J 0 bases; bases outside gene matches: 6. The CDR3 spans 15 residues. Germline V gene lookup returns CDR1 MDHEN and CDR2 SYDVKM. DNA for the CDR3: TGTGCCAGCAGTCTCCGGGACAGGATCTCCTACGAGCAGTACTTC. It translates to CASSLRDRISYEQYF.

The rearrangement links TRBV18 to TRBJ1-5; TRBD1 agrees at 7 bases. The germline V gene encodes CDR1 KGHSH and CDR2 LQKENI. CDR3 length equals 13 residues. V lost 5 bases, J lost 7 bases, and 5 bases stayed unmatched. CDR3: CASSSTGAQPQHF. CDR3 nucleotide sequence: TGTGCCAGCTCATCCACAGGGGCCCAGCCCCAGCATTTT.

The chain uses TRBV20-1 and TRBJ2-3; 7 bases map to TRBD1. The CDR3 runs 10 residues. Germline V gene sequence: CDR1 DFQATT, CDR2 SNEGSKA (reference sequence). Trimming at V came to 5 bases and at J to 12 bases, leaving 5 bases not matched to a gene. CDR3 amino acids: CSAFRTGQYF. Here the CDR3 DNA reads TGCAGTGCTTTTCGGACAGGACAGTATTTT.

J is TRBJ1-2 and V is TRBV7-9; TRBD1 aligns across 9 bases. The CDR3 is made up of 16 amino acids. J lost 4 bases, V lost 3 bases, and 9 bases had no gene match. Germline V gene sequence: CDR1 SEHNR, CDR2 FQNEAQ (reference sequence). The CDR3 protein is CASSLDRGTRGYGYTF. The CDR3 nucleotides are TGTGCCAGCAGCTTGGACAGGGGCACGAGGGGCTATGGCTACACCTTC.

V is TRBV6-2 or TRBV6-3 and J is TRBJ1-2, with no clear D. Germline CDR1 and CDR2: MNHEY and SVGEGT. The CDR3 consists of 13 residues. The V end lost 2 bases, the J end lost 2 bases, and 6 bases lay between the germline ends. Written as DNA, the CDR3 is TGTGCCAGCAGTTACGGGCAGAACTATGGCTACACCTTC. Amino acid sequence: CASSYGQNYGYTF.

The gene calls are TRBV5-1 and TRBJ1-5; TRBD1 aligns across 10 bases. The V gene's germline CDR1 is SGHRS and CDR2 YFSETQ. V shed 5 bases, J shed 3 bases, and the junction held 5 bases outside the gene matches. CDR3 length equals 15 residues. CDR3 coding DNA: TGCGCCAGCAGATACGGACAGGGGGACAATCAGCCCCAGCATTTT. As protein: CASRYGQGDNQPQHF.

The chain carries TRBV6-5 and TRBJ1-4; 9 bases match TRBD1. CDR3 length: 15 residues. V lost 0 bases to trimming and J lost 8 bases; unmatched junction nucleotides: 4. From germline, CDR1 is MNHEY and CDR2 SVGAGI. The CDR3 sequence: CASSYSGQGREKLFF. The DNA for the CDR3 is TGTGCCAGCAGTTACTCGGGACAGGGTCGGGAAAAACTGTTTTTT.

This clone appeared a single time. CDR3 sequence reads: CASIARDRNSPLHF. DNA for the CDR3: TGTGCCAGTATCGCCCGGGACAGGAATTCACCCCTCCACTTT. J is TRBJ1-6 and V is TRBV19; 8 nucleotides align to TRBD1. Trimming took 7 bases from V and 7 from J; bases not matched to a gene: 6. CDR3 length equals 14 residues. Germline V gene sequence: CDR1 LNHDA, CDR2 SQIVND (reference sequence).

The chain couples TRBV19 to TRBJ1-2; weak D call: TRBD1 (5 bases). The V end lost 4 bases, the J end lost 3 bases, and 12 bases lay between the germline ends. The CDR3 has 14 residues. Germline-derived CDR1 and CDR2 are LNHDA and SQIVND (reference sequence). CDR3 sequence: CASSRFRVDYGYTF. DNA for the CDR3: TGTGCCAGTAGTAGGTTCAGGGTGGACTATGGCTACACCTTC.

The chain recombines TRBV5-1 with TRBJ2-5; the match to TRBD1 covers 8 bases. Germline V gene lookup returns CDR1 SGHRS and CDR2 YFSETQ. The V gene end was trimmed by 0 bases and the J gene end by 2 bases; junction bases not matched to a gene: 9. CDR3 length: 17 residues. The CDR3 reads CASSLALGTGRQETQYF. In DNA, the CDR3 is TGCGCCAGCAGCTTGGCCTTAGGGACAGGTAGACAAGAGACCCAGTACTTC.

This clone was found once. The V and J genes are TRBV7-2 and TRBJ2-7, with TRBD2 identical over 11 bases. V lost 0 bases and J lost 6; bases outside the gene matches: 7. Germline V gene sequence: CDR1 SGHTA, CDR2 FQGNSA. The CDR3 is made up of 16 amino acids. In DNA, the CDR3 is TGTGCCAGCAGCTTAGCTGGGGTAGCGGGAGGGCCCGAGCAGTACTTC. It encodes CASSLAGVAGGPEQYF. Based on the CDR3 plus reference TRBV7-2 and TRBJ2-7, the full variable domain is GAGVSQSPSNKVTEKGKDVELRCDPISGHTALYWYRQSLGQGLEFLIYFQGNSAPDKSGLPSDRFSAERTGGSVSTLTIQRTQQEDSAVYLCASSLAGVAGGPEQYFGPGTRLTVT.

The chain joins TRBV5-1 to TRBJ2-3; 11 positions match TRBD2. This CDR3 is built from 16 residues. V lost 4 bases to trimming and J lost 2 bases; unmatched junction nucleotides: 6. Germline-derived CDR1 and CDR2 are SGHRS and YFSETQ. Here the CDR3 reads CASSPPGLAATDTQYF. CDR3 DNA sequence: TGCGCCAGCAGCCCACCGGGACTAGCGGCCACAGATACGCAGTATTTT. The entire variable domain, with the rest obtained from reference TRBV5-1 and TRBJ2-3, is as follows: KAGVTQTPRYLIKTRGQQVTLSCSPISGHRSVSWYQQTPGQGLQFLFEYFSETQRNKGNFPGRFSGRQFSNSRSEMNVSTLELGDSALYLCASSPPGLAATDTQYFGPGTRLTVL.

The count of this clone is one. The chain joins TRBV4-2 to TRBJ1-3; D remains unclear. The CDR3 contains 17 residues. V lost 0 bases and J lost 0, with 12 bases in between. Germline V gene data show CDR1 as LGHNA and CDR2 as YNFKEQ. CDR3 nucleotides: TGTGCCAGCAGCCAAGATCTAACCGTGTTCTCTGGAAACACCATATATTTT. This encodes CASSQDLTVFSGNTIYF.

The V and J genes are TRBV5-1 and TRBJ2-3; the match to TRBD1 covers 10 bases. Looked up from germline, CDR1 is SGHRS and CDR2 is YFSETQ. The CDR3 spans 14 residues. With 4 bases clipped from V and 4 bases from J, the junction kept 3 bases outside the gene matches. CDR3 DNA: TGCGCCAGCAGCCGACAGGGGGCATCAGATACGCAGTATTTT. Its translation: CASSRQGASDTQYF.

The rearrangement links TRBV5-5 to TRBJ2-4, with D tentatively TRBD1 (6 bases). Per the germline V gene, CDR1 is SGHKS and CDR2 is YYEKEE (reference sequence). This CDR3 comprises 17 residues. Trimming left V 2 bases short and J 0 bases short, with 15 bases between. The CDR3 DNA reads as TGTGCCAGCAGCTTACTAACAGGGACGGGAGCCAAAAACATTCAGTACTTC. This translates into CASSLLTGTGAKNIQYF.

V gene TRBV21-1 combines with J gene TRBJ2-3; the table's TRBD1 call for D was not verified on the DNA. TRBV21-1 is a listed pseudogene. The CDR3 sequence is 14 residues long. This CDR3 reads CASQGDQHTDTQYF. CDR3 DNA: TGTGCCAGCCAGGGGGATCAACACACAGATACGCAGTATTTT.

This chain joins TRBV5-8 and TRBJ2-7; 7 bases match TRBD1. The germline V gene encodes CDR1 SGHTS and CDR2 YDEGEE. Trimming removed 4 bases from V and 3 bases from J; junction bases left unmatched: 4. The length of the CDR3 is 13 residues. The CDR3 bases are TGTGCCAGCAGCGGGAACAGGGGCTACGAGCAGTACTTC. Translated, it gives CASSGNRGYEQYF.

This clone is a singleton in its sample. V gene TRBV7-2 combines with J gene TRBJ1-3; 9 bases are shared with TRBD1. Trimming cost V 6 bases and J 4 bases; bases outside gene matches: 10. This CDR3 is 16 amino acids long. Germline values: CDR1 SGHTA, CDR2 FQGNSA. CDR3 protein: CASRLNRGRLGNTIYF. The CDR3 coding sequence is TGTGCCAGCAGGCTAAACAGGGGGCGGTTAGGAAACACCATATATTTT.

CDR3 nucleotide sequence: TGCGCCAGCAGCTGGGGGGACAGGGGATTGAACACTGAAGCTTTCTTT. This translates into CASSWGDRGLNTEAFF. V is TRBV5-1 and J is TRBJ1-1; TRBD1 matches at 10 bases. This CDR3 is built from 16 residues. With 3 bases clipped from V and 0 bases from J, the junction kept 5 bases outside the gene matches. Germline V gene sequence: CDR1 SGHRS, CDR2 YFSETQ.